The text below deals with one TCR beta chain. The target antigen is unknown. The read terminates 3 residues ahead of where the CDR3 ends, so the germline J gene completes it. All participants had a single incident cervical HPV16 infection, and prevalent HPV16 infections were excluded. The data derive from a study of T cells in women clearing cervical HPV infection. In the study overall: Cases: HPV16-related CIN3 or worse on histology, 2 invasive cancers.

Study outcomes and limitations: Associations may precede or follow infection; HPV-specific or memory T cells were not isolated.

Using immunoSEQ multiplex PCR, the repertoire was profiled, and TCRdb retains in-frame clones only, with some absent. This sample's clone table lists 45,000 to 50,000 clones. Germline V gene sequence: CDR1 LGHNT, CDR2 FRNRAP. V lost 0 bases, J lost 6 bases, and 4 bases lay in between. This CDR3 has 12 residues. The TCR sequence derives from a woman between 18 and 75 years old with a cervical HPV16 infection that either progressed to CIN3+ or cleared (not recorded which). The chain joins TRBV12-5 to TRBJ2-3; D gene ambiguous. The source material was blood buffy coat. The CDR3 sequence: CASGLVLDTQYF. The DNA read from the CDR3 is TGTGCTAGTGGTTTGGTACTCGATACG. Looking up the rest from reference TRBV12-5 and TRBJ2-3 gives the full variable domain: DARVTQTPRHKVTEMGQEVTMRCQPILGHNTVFWYRQTMMQGLELLAYFRNRAPLDDSGMPKDRFSAEMPDATLATLKIQPSEPRDSAVYFCASGLVLDTQYFGPGTRLTVL.